This TCR beta chain is from a study of metastatic and nonmetastatic thyroid tumors. The CDR3 is 14 amino acids. Germline V gene sequence: CDR1 SNHLY, CDR2 FYNNEI. The J segment lost 8 bases and the V segment lost 1 base, leaving 6 bases of the junction unmatched. None of the patients had undergone any treatment ahead of thyroid surgery. Study processing details: A papillary thyroid cancer distant-metastasis classifier was built from CDR3 differences across clinicopathological groups. TCRdb re-analyzed the PCR reads using MiXCR. The V and J calls shown here were made by TCRdb, not taken from the authors' results. The sample carries approximately 15,000 clones, approximately 19% recorded once. By share, this clone ranks as medium-sized.

The specimen was blood. This TCR came from a female donor with papillary thyroid cancer or a benign thyroid nodule (not recorded which). Some clones in this sample may be carry-over from other donors' samples. The genes are TRBV2 and TRBJ1-2; TRBD1 agrees at 8 bases. The DNA for the CDR3 is TGTGCCAGCAGTGAAGTTAGGGCAGGGGGCGGCTACACCTTC. This codes for CASSEVRAGGGYTF.